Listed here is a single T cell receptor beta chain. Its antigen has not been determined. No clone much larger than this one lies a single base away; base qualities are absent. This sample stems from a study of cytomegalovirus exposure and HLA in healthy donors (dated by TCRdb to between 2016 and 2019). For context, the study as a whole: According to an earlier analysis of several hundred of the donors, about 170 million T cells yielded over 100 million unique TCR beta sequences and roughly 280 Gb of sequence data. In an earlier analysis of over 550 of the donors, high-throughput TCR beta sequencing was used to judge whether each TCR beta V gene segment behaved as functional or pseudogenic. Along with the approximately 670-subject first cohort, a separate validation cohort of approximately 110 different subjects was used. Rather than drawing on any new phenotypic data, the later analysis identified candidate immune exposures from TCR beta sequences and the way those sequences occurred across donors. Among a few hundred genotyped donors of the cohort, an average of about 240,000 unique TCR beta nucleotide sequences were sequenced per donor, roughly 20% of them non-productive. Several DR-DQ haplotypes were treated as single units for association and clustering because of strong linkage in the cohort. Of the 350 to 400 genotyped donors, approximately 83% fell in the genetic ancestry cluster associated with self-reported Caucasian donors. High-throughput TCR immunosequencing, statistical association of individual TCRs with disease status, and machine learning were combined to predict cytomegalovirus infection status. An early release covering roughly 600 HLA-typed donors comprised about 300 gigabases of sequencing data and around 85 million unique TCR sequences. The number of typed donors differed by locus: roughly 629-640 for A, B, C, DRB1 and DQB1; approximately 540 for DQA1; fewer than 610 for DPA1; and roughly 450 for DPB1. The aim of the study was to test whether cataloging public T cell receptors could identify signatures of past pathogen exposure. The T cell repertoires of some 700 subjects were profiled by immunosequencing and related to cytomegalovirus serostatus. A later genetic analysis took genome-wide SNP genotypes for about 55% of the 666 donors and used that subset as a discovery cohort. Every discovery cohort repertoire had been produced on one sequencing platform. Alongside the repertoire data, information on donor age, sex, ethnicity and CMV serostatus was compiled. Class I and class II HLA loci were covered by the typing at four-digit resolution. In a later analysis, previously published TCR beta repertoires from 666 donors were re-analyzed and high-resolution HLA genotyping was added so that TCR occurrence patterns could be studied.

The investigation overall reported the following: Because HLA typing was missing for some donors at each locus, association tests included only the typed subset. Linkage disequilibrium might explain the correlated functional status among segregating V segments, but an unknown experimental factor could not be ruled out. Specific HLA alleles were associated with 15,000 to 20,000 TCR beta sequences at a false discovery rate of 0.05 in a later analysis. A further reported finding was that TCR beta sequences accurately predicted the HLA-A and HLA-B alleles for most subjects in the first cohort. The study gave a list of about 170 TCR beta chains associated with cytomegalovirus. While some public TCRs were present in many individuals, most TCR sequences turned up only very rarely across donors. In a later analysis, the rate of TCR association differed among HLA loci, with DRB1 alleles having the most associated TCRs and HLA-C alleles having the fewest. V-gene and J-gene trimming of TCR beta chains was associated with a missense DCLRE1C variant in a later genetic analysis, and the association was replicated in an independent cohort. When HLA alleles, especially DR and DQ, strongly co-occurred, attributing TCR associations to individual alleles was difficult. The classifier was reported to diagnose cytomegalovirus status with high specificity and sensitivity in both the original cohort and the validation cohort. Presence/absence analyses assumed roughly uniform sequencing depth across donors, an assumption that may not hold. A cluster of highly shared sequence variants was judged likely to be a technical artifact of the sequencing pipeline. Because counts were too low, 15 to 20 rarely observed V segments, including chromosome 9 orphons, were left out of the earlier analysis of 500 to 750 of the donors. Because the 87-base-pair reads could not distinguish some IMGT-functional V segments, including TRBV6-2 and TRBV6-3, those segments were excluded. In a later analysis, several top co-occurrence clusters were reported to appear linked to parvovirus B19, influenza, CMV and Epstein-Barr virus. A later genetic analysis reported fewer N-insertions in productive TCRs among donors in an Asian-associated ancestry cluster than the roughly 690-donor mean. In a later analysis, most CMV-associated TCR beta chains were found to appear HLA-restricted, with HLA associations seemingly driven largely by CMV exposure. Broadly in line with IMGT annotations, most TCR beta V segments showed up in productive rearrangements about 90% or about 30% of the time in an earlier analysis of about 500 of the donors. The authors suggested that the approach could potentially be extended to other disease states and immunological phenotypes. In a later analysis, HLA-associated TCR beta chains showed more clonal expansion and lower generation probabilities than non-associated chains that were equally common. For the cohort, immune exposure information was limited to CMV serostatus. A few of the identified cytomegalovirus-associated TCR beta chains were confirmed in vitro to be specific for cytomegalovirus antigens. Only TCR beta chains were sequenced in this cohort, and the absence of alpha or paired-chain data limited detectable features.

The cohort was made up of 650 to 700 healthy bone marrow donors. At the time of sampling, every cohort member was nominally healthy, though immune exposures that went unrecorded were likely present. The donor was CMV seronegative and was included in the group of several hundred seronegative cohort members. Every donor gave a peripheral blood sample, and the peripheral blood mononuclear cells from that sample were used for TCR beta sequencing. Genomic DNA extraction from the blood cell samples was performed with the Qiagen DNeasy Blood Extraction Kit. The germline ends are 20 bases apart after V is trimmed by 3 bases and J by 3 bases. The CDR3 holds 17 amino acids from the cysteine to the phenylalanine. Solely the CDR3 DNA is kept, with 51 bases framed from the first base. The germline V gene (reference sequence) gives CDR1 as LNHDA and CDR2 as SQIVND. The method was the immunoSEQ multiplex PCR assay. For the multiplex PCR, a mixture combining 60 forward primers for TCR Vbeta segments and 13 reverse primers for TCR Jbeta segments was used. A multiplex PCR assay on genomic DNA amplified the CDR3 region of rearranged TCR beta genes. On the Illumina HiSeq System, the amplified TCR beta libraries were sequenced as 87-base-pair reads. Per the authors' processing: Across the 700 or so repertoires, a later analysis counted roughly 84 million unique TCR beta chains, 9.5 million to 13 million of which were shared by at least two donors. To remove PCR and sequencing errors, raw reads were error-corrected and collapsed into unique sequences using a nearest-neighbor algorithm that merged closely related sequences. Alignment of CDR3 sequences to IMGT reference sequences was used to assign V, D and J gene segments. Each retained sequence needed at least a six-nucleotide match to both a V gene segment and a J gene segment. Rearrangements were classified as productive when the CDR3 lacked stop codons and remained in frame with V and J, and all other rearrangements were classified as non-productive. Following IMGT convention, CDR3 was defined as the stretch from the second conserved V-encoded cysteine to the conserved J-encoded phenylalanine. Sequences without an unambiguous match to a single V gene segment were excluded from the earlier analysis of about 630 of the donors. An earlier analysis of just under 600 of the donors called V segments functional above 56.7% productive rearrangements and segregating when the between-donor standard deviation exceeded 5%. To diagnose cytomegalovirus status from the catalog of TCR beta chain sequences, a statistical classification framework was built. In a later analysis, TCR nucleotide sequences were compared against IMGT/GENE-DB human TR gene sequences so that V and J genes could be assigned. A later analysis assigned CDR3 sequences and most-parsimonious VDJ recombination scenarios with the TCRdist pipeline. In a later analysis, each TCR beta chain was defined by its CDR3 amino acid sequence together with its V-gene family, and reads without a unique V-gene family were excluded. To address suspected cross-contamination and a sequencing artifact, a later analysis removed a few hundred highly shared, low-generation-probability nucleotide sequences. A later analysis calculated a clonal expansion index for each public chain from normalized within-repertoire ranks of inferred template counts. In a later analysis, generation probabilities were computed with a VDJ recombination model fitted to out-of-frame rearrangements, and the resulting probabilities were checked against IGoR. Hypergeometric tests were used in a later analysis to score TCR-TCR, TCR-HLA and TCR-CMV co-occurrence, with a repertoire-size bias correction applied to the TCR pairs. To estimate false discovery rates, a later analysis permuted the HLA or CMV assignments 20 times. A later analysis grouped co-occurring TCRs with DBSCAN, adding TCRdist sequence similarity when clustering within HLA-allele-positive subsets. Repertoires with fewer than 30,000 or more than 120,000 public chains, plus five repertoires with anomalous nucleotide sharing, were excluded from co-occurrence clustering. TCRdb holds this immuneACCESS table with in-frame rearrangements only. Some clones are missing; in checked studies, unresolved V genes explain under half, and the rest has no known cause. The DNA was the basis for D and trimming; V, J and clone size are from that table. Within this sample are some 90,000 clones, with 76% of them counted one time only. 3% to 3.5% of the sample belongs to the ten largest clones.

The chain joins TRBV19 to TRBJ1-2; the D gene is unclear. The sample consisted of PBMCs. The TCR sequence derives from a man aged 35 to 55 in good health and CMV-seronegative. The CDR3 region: CASSISRQGGLYYGYTF. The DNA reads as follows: TGTGCCAGTAGTATTTCTCGGCAAGGCGGACTTTACTATGGCTACACCTTC. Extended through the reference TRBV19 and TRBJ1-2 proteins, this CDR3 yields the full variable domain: DGGITQSPKYLFRKEGQNVTLSCEQNLNHDAMYWYRQDPGQGLRLIYYSQIVNDFQKGDIAEGYSVSREKKESFPLTVTSAQKNPTAFYLCASSISRQGGLYYGYTFGSGTRLTVV.